A single sample is the source of the 26 T cell receptor beta chains below, sequenced in a study of cytomegalovirus exposure and HLA in healthy donors (dated by TCRdb to about 2017). Libraries were prepared through the immunoSEQ multiplex PCR assay. For the multiplex PCR, a mixture combining 60 forward primers for TCR Vbeta segments and 13 reverse primers for TCR Jbeta segments was used. TCRdb limited this immuneACCESS table to in-frame rearrangements with V and J called. A share of clones is missing; checked studies link under half to unresolved V genes, and the rest is unexplained. The sample records 150,000 to 200,000 clones, roughly 86% of which are singletons. The ten largest make up under 5% of the sample. Sequencing used PBMCs. Receptor source: a girl aged 5-17 years in good health and CMV-seropositive.

This clone was recorded a few times. V and J are TRBV2 and TRBJ2-1, with 14 bases aligning to TRBD2. The trim removed 10 bases at V and 1 base at J, leaving 18 bases unmatched. Germline V CDR1 and CDR2: SNHLY, FYNNEI. CDR3 size: 20 residues. The CDR3 bases are TGTGCCACGCGCAAATTCCATGGACTAGCGGGGGGTGGGTCCTACAATGAGCAGTTCTTC. Translated, it gives CATRKFHGLAGGGSYNEQFF.

CDR3 sequence: CASSFGTGGVTGELFF. The CDR3 region has the DNA TGTGCCAGCAGCTTCGGGACAGGGGGAGTCACCGGGGAGCTGTTTTTT. The rearrangement uses TRBV5-4 and TRBJ2-2, with 11 bases lining up with TRBD1. Germline CDR1 reads SGHNT; CDR2 reads YYREEE (reference sequence). The CDR3 sequence is 16 residues long. The V and J ends lost 2 bases and 4 bases, in that order; junction bases with no gene match: 4.

This sequence joins TRBV6-5 and TRBJ1-1; 8 bases are shared with TRBD1. The CDR3 spans 13 residues. Germline assignment: CDR1 MNHEY and CDR2 SVGAGI. The V gene end was trimmed by 0 bases and the J gene end by 12 bases; junction bases not matched to a gene: 6. CDR3 nucleotides: TGTGCCAGCAGTTACTCACTTCAGGGGGCATCTTTCTTT. Translating it yields CASSYSLQGASFF.

This chain links TRBV5-6 with TRBJ1-1; D gene unclear. The V end was cut by 7 bases, the J end by 1 base, with 11 bases between. CDR3 length: 13 residues. Germline CDR1 and CDR2: SGHDT and YYEEEE. CDR3 region: CASGPGRNTEAFF. CDR3 in DNA: TGTGCCAGCGGCCCTGGCAGGAACACTGAAGCTTTCTTT. Full variable domain (remainder filled in from reference TRBV5-6 and TRBJ1-1): DAGVTQSPTHLIKTRGQQVTLRCSPKSGHDTVSWYQQALGQGPQFIFQYYEEEERQRGNFPDRFSGHQFPNYSSELNVNALLLGDSALYLCASGPGRNTEAFFGQGTRLTVV.

The chain links TRBV6-5 to TRBJ2-2; 8 nucleotides match TRBD1. CDR3 length: 13 amino acids. Germline loops: CDR1 MNHEY, CDR2 SVGAGI. Trimming cost V 5 bases and J 5 bases; bases outside gene matches: 1. This CDR3 reads CASSRTGTGELFF. CDR3 in DNA: TGTGCCAGCAGTCGGACAGGGACCGGGGAGCTGTTTTTT.

CDR3: CASSPGQWGLFSNTEAFF. CDR3 nucleotides: TGTGCCAGCTCACCGGGACAGTGGGGGCTCTTCTCGAACACTGAAGCTTTCTTT. The chain is built from TRBV18 and TRBJ1-1; 7 bases line up with TRBD1. The germline CDR1 and CDR2 sequences are KGHSH and LQKENI. The CDR3 loop spans 18 amino acids. The ends lost 3 bases at V and 1 base at J; junction bases unmatched: 14.

The chain links TRBV5-1 to TRBJ1-2, with no clear D. Trimming cost V 0 bases and J 4 bases, with 13 bases left between them. Germline V lookup: CDR1 SGHRS, CDR2 YFSETQ. This CDR3 contains 15 residues. CDR3 loop: CASSLVSNSPYGYTF. The DNA of the CDR3 is TGCGCCAGCAGCTTGGTTTCGAACAGTCCCTATGGCTACACCTTC.

The CDR3 sequence is CASSYPTGGKSDGYTF. In DNA form, the CDR3 reads TGTGCCAGCAGTTACCCGACAGGGGGCAAATCAGATGGCTACACCTTC. The rearrangement joins TRBV6-5 to TRBJ1-2, with 10 bases matching TRBD1. V shed 2 bases and J 6 bases; nucleotides not matched to a gene: 9. CDR3 length: 16 amino acids. CDR1 and CDR2 (germline): MNHEY, SVGAGI.

V and J are TRBV27 and TRBJ2-7; 7 nucleotides match TRBD2. V was clipped by 8 bases and J by 3 bases; unmatched bases: 7. Per germline, CDR1 MNHEY and CDR2 SMNVEV (reference sequence). CDR3 length equals 13 residues. The CDR3 loop reads CASGGSVGYEQYF. CDR3 DNA: TGTGCCAGCGGCGGGAGTGTTGGCTACGAGCAGTACTTC.

V is TRBV29-1 and J is TRBJ1-1; 7 bases map to TRBD1. J was trimmed by 4 bases and V by 7 bases; bases with no gene match: 12. Germline loops: CDR1 SQVTM, CDR2 ANQGSEA. The CDR3 is 14 amino acids. The CDR3 coding sequence is TGCAGCGCCCAATTAACAGGGGAAGGCACTGAAGCTTTCTTT. Translation gives CSAQLTGEGTEAFF.

This sequence joins TRBV7-9 and TRBJ1-3; TRBD1 matches 7 bases. The V and J ends lost 6 bases and 4 bases, in that order; junction bases with no gene match: 18. This CDR3 has 18 residues. The germline gives CDR1 SEHNR, CDR2 FQNEAQ (reference sequence). For the CDR3, the DNA is TGTGCCAGCAGGTCACCCCCCGCGGGACAGAACCCCGGAAACACCATATATTTT. The encoded protein is CASRSPPAGQNPGNTIYF.

The chain uses TRBV6-5 and TRBJ1-3; D is perhaps TRBD1 (5 bases). Germline CDR1 is MNHEY and CDR2 is SVGAGI. Trimming took 6 bases from V and 0 from J, leaving 9 bases between them. This CDR3 has 14 amino acids. CDR3 loop: CASRPGHSGNTIYF. CDR3 sequence (DNA): TGTGCCAGCAGACCAGGACACTCTGGAAACACCATATATTTT.

CDR3: CASSLTQPGRSGANVLTF. The CDR3 region has the DNA TGTGCCAGCTCACTGACTCAACCCGGTCGCTCTGGGGCCAACGTCCTGACTTTC. The V call is TRBV18, the J call TRBJ2-6; D is unresolved. The CDR3 runs 18 residues. Between the trimmed V and J ends, which lost 4 bases and 0 bases, there was a span of 16 bases. CDR1 and CDR2 (germline): KGHSH, LQKENI.

This rearrangement joins TRBV2 to TRBJ2-7, with D possibly matching TRBD1 (5 bases). Germline lookup yields CDR1 SNHLY and CDR2 FYNNEI. V was trimmed by 4 bases and J by 4 bases, leaving 14 bases between them. The CDR3 length is 14 residues. In DNA form, the CDR3 reads TGTGCCAGCAGTGCTTTTGGACAACGATACGAGCAGTACTTC. It codes for CASSAFGQRYEQYF.

The chain links TRBV30 to TRBJ1-6, with D perhaps TRBD1 (5 bases). Germline V gives CDR1 GTSNPN, CDR2 SVGIG (reference sequence). This CDR3 comprises 15 residues. Trimming stripped 7 bases from V and 5 bases from J, with 18 bases between. CDR3 sequence: CASAGDGRDNSPLHF. The CDR3 nucleotides read TGTGCCTCGGCAGGTGATGGCAGGGATAATTCACCCCTCCACTTT. The whole variable domain, filled in from reference TRBV30 and TRBJ1-6, reads SQTIHQWPATLVQPVGSPLSLECTVEGTSNPNLYWYRQAAGRGLQLLFYSVGIGQISSEVPQNLSASRPQDRQFILSSKKLLLSDSGFYLCASAGDGRDNSPLHFGNGTRLTVT.

The chain is built from TRBV5-1 and TRBJ1-4; perhaps TRBD1 as D (5 bases). The CDR3 covers 17 residues. Germline V gives CDR1 SGHRS, CDR2 YFSETQ. Trimming left V 3 bases short and J 3 bases short, with 18 bases between. The DNA for the CDR3 is TGCGCCAGCAGCTCTACGAGGGTACGGGGGGCTAATGAAAAACTGTTTTTT. Amino acid sequence: CASSSTRVRGANEKLFF.

The CDR3, as DNA: TGTGCCAGCAGTGAATATCACAGGGACGCTGAAGCTTTCTTT. Translating gives CASSEYHRDAEAFF. V gene TRBV25-1 combines with J gene TRBJ1-1, with a tentative D call TRBD1 (6 bases). CDR1 and CDR2 from the germline V gene are MGHDK and SYGVNS. This CDR3 is built from 14 residues. Trimming left V 0 bases short and J 6 bases short, with 11 bases between. Full variable domain (missing parts from reference TRBV25-1 and TRBJ1-1): EADIYQTPRYLVIGTGKKITLECSQTMGHDKMYWYQQDPGMELHLIHYSYGVNSTEKGDLSSESTVSRIRTEHFPLTLESARPSHTSQYLCASSEYHRDAEAFFGQGTRLTVV.

The genes are TRBV30 and TRBJ2-1; 8 nucleotides line up with TRBD2. CDR3 length: 13 amino acids. The V gene end was trimmed by 8 bases and the J gene end by 0 bases; junction bases not matched to a gene: 3. Germline V gene sequence: CDR1 GTSNPN, CDR2 SVGIG (reference sequence). CDR3 in amino acids: CARSGASYNEQFF. The CDR3 nucleotides read TGTGCCCGTAGCGGGGCCTCCTACAATGAGCAGTTCTTC.

The chain has TRBV11-2 and TRBJ1-2; 7 bases line up with TRBD1. Per germline, CDR1 SGHAT and CDR2 FQNNGV. The CDR3 is 14 residues long. V was pared by 5 bases and J by 7 bases, with 10 bases of the junction left unmatched. The CDR3 loop reads CASSPWAGGSGYTF. CDR3 DNA: TGTGCCAGCAGCCCCTGGGCAGGGGGAAGTGGCTACACCTTC.

The J gene is TRBJ1-1, the V gene TRBV15; a possible D gene is TRBD1 (5 bases). Germline loops: CDR1 LNHNV, CDR2 YYDKDF (reference sequence). CDR3 size: 13 residues. V was pared by 1 base and J by 9 bases, with 12 bases between. CDR3 nucleotides: TGTGCCACCAGCAGAGGGGGGGGGTACCAAGCTTTCTTT. It translates to CATSRGGGYQAFF.

The chain carries TRBV2 and TRBJ1-2; 12 bases agree with TRBD1. CDR1 and CDR2 (germline): SNHLY, FYNNEI. The junction had 15 bases not matched to a gene; V was cut back by 9 bases and J by 7 bases. The length of the CDR3 is 16 residues. For the CDR3, the DNA is TGTGCCAGAAAACTAGCCGGGACAGGGGGCACTCGTGGCTACACCTTC. Its translation: CARKLAGTGGTRGYTF.

This rearrangement joins TRBV2 to TRBJ1-5; TRBD1 is a possible D gene (5 bases). CDR1 is SNHLY and CDR2 is FYNNEI in the germline V gene. There are 16 residues in the CDR3. V was trimmed by 4 bases and J by 2 bases, leaving 15 bases between them. CDR3: CASSVKGVNGNQPQHF. The CDR3 DNA reads TGTGCCAGCAGTGTTAAAGGGGTCAATGGCAATCAGCCCCAGCATTTT.

J is TRBJ2-7 and V is TRBV6-5; tentative D call: TRBD2 (5 bases). Per germline, CDR1 MNHEY and CDR2 SVGAGI. Deletions cut 5 bases from V and 5 bases from J, with 19 bases between. The CDR3 consists of 15 residues. The CDR3 loop reads CASSTYRRERHEQYF. The CDR3 DNA sequence: TGTGCCAGCAGTACCTACAGAAGGGAGCGTCACGAGCAGTACTTC.

V gene TRBV2 combines with J gene TRBJ2-2; 9 bases are a match to TRBD1. Germline loops: CDR1 SNHLY, CDR2 FYNNEI. This CDR3 is built from 16 residues. Germline trimming cut 4 bases from V and 1 base from J; bases unmatched to any gene: 4. CDR3 protein: CASSAHRGLNTGELFF. In DNA form, the CDR3 reads TGTGCCAGCAGTGCCCACAGGGGGCTGAACACCGGGGAGCTGTTTTTT.

The J gene is TRBJ2-3, the V gene TRBV7-3, with TRBD2 as a possible D gene (6 bases). This CDR3 contains 12 residues. Per the germline V gene, CDR1 is SGHTA and CDR2 is FQGTGA. The V end lost 3 bases, the J end lost 11 bases, and 12 bases lay between the germline ends. CDR3 protein: CASSFTGGEQYF. The CDR3 DNA sequence: TGTGCCAGCAGCTTTACGGGCGGGGAGCAGTATTTT.

This clone was counted between two and nine times. The CDR3 sequence is CASREGNTIYF. CDR3 DNA: TGTGCCAGCAGGGAGGGAAACACCATATATTTT. The chain carries TRBV7-9 and TRBJ1-3; D ambiguous. The CDR3 loop spans 11 amino acids. V lost 6 bases and J lost 4, with 4 bases in between. Per germline, CDR1 SEHNR and CDR2 FQNEAQ (reference sequence).